The clone carrying this TCR beta chain was found a few times. This record comes from a study of human T cells and chemical hapten exposure. V dropped 6 bases and J dropped 8 bases, with 13 bases sitting between them. Germline CDR1 and CDR2: MNHNY and SVGAGI (reference sequence). The length of the CDR3 is 13 residues. MiXCR, applied by TCRdb to the RACE reads, yields one record per CDR3 protein. The table has around 150,000 distinct CDR3 sequences, approximately 15% seen once. The time point here: patch test 1, 2 weeks after DPC sensitization. Sample treatment: therapeutic diphenylcyclopropenone sensitization with weekly scalp DPC.

The clonotype comes from a woman in her twenties or thirties with alopecia areata. Some clones in this sample may be carry-over from other donors' samples. The source was whole blood, collected in connection with sensitization to the hapten diphenylcyclopropenone (DPC). The gene calls are TRBV6-6 and TRBJ1-4; D is ambiguous. This chain's CDR3 is CASRRQTDEKLFF. The CDR3, as DNA: TGTGCCAGCAGGAGACAAACGGACGAAAAACTGTTTTTT.